Only one count was recorded for the clone carrying this T cell receptor beta chain. V was clipped by 1 base and J by 0 bases; unmatched bases: 5. The germline V gene encodes CDR1 SGHDN and CDR2 FVKESK. The CDR3 sequence is 17 residues long. The data belong to a study of shared T cell receptors in the human thymus. TCRdb's table, derived via immunoSEQ multiplex PCR, lists solely in-frame clones and lacks some. The sample has more than 550,000 clones, approximately 83% seen once. This sample also appeared in a second study, on human thymus T cells. Turning to that study: In corrective heart surgery, resections were taken, and these provided the thymus tissue. Thymic and blood repertoires seemed to favor certain V and J genes.

The sequence was obtained from a girl less than two years old with a congenital heart defect. Sequences were obtained from thymocytes. The chain recombines TRBV14 with TRBJ1-4, with 7 bases that match TRBD1. CDR3 DNA sequence: TGTGCCAGCAGCCAAGCCCCGACAGGGCCAACTAATGAAAAACTGTTTTTT. Amino acids: CASSQAPTGPTNEKLFF.